One T cell receptor beta chain is described in this entry. Antigen: not known. Germline-derived CDR1 and CDR2 are DFQATT and SNEGSKA (reference sequence). The junction had 22 bases not matched to a gene; V was cut back by 2 bases and J by 10 bases. CDR3 length equals 19 residues. The data originate from a study of post-analysis software for immune sequencing data. Study findings and constraints: Multiple sclerosis patients had significantly lower normalized Chao1 diversity than controls. About five TRBV segments occurring more often in patients than controls included TRBV5-6, TRBV5-1 and TRBV20-1.

TCR beta libraries were prepared from cDNA with unique molecular identifiers. Each sample of roughly 0.9 to 11 million input T cells yielded roughly 500,000 cDNA molecules, so each molecule approximated one T cell. Each CDR3 protein is one row after TCRdb ran MiXCR on the PCR reads. The data hold about 770,000 distinct CDR3 sequences, with roughly 50% observed a single time. The receptor's source is a girl aged 10-17 years with multiple sclerosis. The chain joins TRBV20-1 to TRBJ1-6; 8 nucleotides match TRBD1. Input material: blood. This CDR3 reads CSARLWARTGNGVESPLHF. The CDR3 DNA follows: TGCAGTGCTAGACTCTGGGCCCGGACAGGGAATGGTGTAGAATCACCCCTCCACTTT.